Shown below are 30 T cell receptor beta chains from a single sample sequenced in a study of cytomegalovirus exposure and HLA in healthy donors. A multiplex PCR was run with 60 Vbeta primers and 13 Jbeta primers. Produced via immunoSEQ multiplex PCR; TCRdb's table is partial and in-frame only. The sample records 130,000 or so clones, 75% being singletons. The material sequenced was PBMCs. All receptors come from a woman aged 40 to 50 in good health and CMV-seropositive.

This clone was detected a few times. The rearrangement uses TRBV4-2 and TRBJ2-2; 8 positions match TRBD2. The J segment lost 6 bases and the V segment lost 0 bases, leaving 6 bases of the junction unmatched. Germline values: CDR1 LGHNA, CDR2 YNFKEQ. CDR3 length equals 16 residues. In DNA form, the CDR3 reads TGTGCCAGCAGCCAAGATAGGAGCGGGAGATCCGGGGAGCTGTTTTTT. It encodes CASSQDRSGRSGELFF.

V and J are TRBV30 and TRBJ2-1, with TRBD1 matching 10 bases. Trimming took 5 bases from V and 9 from J; bases not matched to a gene: 7. This CDR3 contains 13 residues. Germline V gene sequence: CDR1 GTSNPN, CDR2 SVGIG (reference sequence). CDR3 nucleotides: TGTGCCTGGTCGGGACAGGGGTTCGCTGAGCAGTTCTTC. Amino acid sequence: CAWSGQGFAEQFF.

This rearrangement joins TRBV7-9 to TRBJ2-7; tentatively, D is TRBD2 (6 bases). V lost 6 bases and J 4 bases, leaving 19 bases between the germline ends. Germline lookup yields CDR1 SEHNR and CDR2 FQNEAQ (reference sequence). The CDR3 consists of 15 residues. The CDR3 DNA is TGTGCCAGCAGTCGAATGGGAGGTAGCGTTTACGAGCAGTACTTC. Protein product: CASSRMGGSVYEQYF.

The V call is TRBV14, the J call TRBJ2-1; perhaps TRBD1 as D (5 bases). This CDR3 has 17 residues. V lost 3 bases, J lost 4 bases, and 19 bases lay in between. Germline CDR1 and CDR2: SGHDN and FVKESK. CDR3 protein: CASSQSGDRVYYNEQFF. The CDR3 coding sequence is TGTGCCAGCAGCCAGTCCGGAGACAGAGTCTATTACAATGAGCAGTTCTTC. Together with reference TRBV14 and TRBJ2-1, the CDR3 gives the full variable domain: EAGVTQFPSHSVIEKGQTVTLRCDPISGHDNLYWYRRVMGKEIKFLLHFVKESKQDESGMPNNRFLAERTGGTYSTLKVQPAELEDSGVYFCASSQSGDRVYYNEQFFGPGTRLTVL.

This clone was counted a single time. In DNA form, the CDR3 reads TGTGCCAGCAGCTTTGACCCGGGTCCTAATCAGCCCCAGCATTTT. It encodes CASSFDPGPNQPQHF. The chain recombines TRBV7-2 with TRBJ1-5; D not certain. V was clipped by 3 bases and J by 4 bases, with 13 bases between them. Germline-derived CDR1 and CDR2 are SGHTA and FQGNSA. The length of the CDR3 is 15 residues.

The chain recombines TRBV6-5 with TRBJ2-5; TRBD2 agrees at 11 bases. The CDR3 is 13 residues long. Germline CDR1 reads MNHEY; CDR2 reads SVGAGI. Trimming took 8 bases from V and 4 from J; bases not matched to a gene: 3. The CDR3 loop is CASVGTSGETQYF. The CDR3 nucleotides are TGTGCCAGCGTAGGGACTAGCGGAGAGACCCAGTACTTC.

The chain is built from TRBV9 and TRBJ1-2; D is unresolved. Trimming cost V 3 bases and J 1 base, with 10 bases left between them. CDR3 length: 14 residues. Germline V gene sequence: CDR1 SGDLS, CDR2 YYNGEE. CDR3 region: CASSETTVNYGYTF. As DNA, the CDR3 is TGTGCCAGCAGCGAGACTACAGTTAACTATGGCTACACCTTC.

Only one count was recorded for this clone. The chain combines TRBV9 with TRBJ2-3; 10 bases are shared with TRBD2. CDR1 and CDR2 from the germline V gene are SGDLS and YYNGEE. The CDR3 loop spans 16 amino acids. After removal of 3 bases from V and 2 bases from J, the junction contained 6 bases not matched to a gene. As DNA, the CDR3 is TGTGCCAGCAGCGCAGATGGACTAGCGGACACAGATACGCAGTATTTT. Translating gives CASSADGLADTDTQYF.

CDR3 sequence (DNA): TGTGCCAGCAGCGTAGAGGGCGGGAGCTCCTACGAGCAGTACTTC. Its translation: CASSVEGGSSYEQYF. The chain uses TRBV9 and TRBJ2-7; 7 bases fit TRBD2. Germline CDR1 is SGDLS and CDR2 is YYNGEE. The length of the CDR3 is 15 residues. V lost 0 bases, J lost 0 bases, and 3 bases stayed unmatched.

The chain is built from TRBV27 and TRBJ1-4; a possible D gene is TRBD1 (5 bases). Germline V lookup: CDR1 MNHEY, CDR2 SMNVEV (reference sequence). Trimming left V 0 bases short and J 1 base short, with 9 bases between. CDR3 length equals 16 residues. The DNA for the CDR3 is TGTGCCAGCAGTTTATCGGGGCAGGGAACTAATGAAAAACTGTTTTTT. Translating it yields CASSLSGQGTNEKLFF.

The chain uses TRBV14 and TRBJ1-5, with D possibly TRBD1 on 5 matching bases. The V end was cut by 5 bases, the J end by 2 bases, with 7 bases between. Germline values: CDR1 SGHDN, CDR2 FVKESK. This CDR3 region has 13 residues. The DNA for the CDR3 is TGTGCCAGCAGCATGACAGGCAATCAGCCCCAGCATTTT. Translation: CASSMTGNQPQHF.

This chain links TRBV7-6 with TRBJ2-1; D gene ambiguous. The V end was cut by 5 bases, the J end by 4 bases, with 18 bases between. The CDR3 consists of 16 residues. CDR1 and CDR2 (germline): SGHVS, FNYEAQ. The CDR3 coding sequence is TGTGCCAGCAGCCTAATGCAGGCAGACACTTACAATGAGCAGTTCTTC. Translating it yields CASSLMQADTYNEQFF.

V usage is TRBV7-2 and J usage is TRBJ2-7; 8 nucleotides agree with TRBD1. Germline-derived CDR1 and CDR2 are SGHTA and FQGNSA. This CDR3 comprises 15 residues. The ends lost 6 bases at V and 1 base at J; junction bases unmatched: 8. CDR3 region: CASRPNRDRSYEQYF. In DNA, the CDR3 is TGTGCCAGCAGGCCGAACCGGGACAGGTCCTACGAGCAGTACTTC.

The V call is TRBV13, the J call TRBJ1-5; a weak D match, TRBD1 (6 bases). The CDR3 covers 13 residues. CDR1 and CDR2 (germline): PRHDT, FYEKMQ (reference sequence). Between the trimmed V and J ends, which lost 5 bases and 3 bases, there was a span of 8 bases. The DNA for the CDR3 is TGTGCCAGCAGCACGGGACACAATCAGCCCCAGCATTTT. It specifies CASSTGHNQPQHF.

This clone was recorded once. This chain uses TRBV7-3 with TRBJ2-7, with D possibly being TRBD2 (5 bases). Germline V CDR1 and CDR2: SGHTA, FQGTGA. Trimming took off 5 bases at V and 3 bases at J, with 11 bases between the two ends. This CDR3 contains 13 residues. CDR3 DNA sequence: TGTGCCAGCAGCCTGGACGGGAACTACGAGCAGTACTTC. Amino acids: CASSLDGNYEQYF.

The count of this clone is one. CDR3: CASSQDPAGTGFQPQHF. CDR3 in DNA: TGCGCCAGCAGCCAAGATCCGGCCGGGACAGGGTTTCAGCCCCAGCATTTT. This sequence joins TRBV4-3 and TRBJ1-5; 9 bases fit TRBD1. The ends lost 0 bases at V and 6 bases at J; junction bases unmatched: 9. This CDR3 has 17 amino acids. In germline, CDR1 is LGHNA, CDR2 YSLEER.

The J gene is TRBJ2-7, the V gene TRBV6-5; TRBD2 might be the D (6 bases). The germline V gene encodes CDR1 MNHEY and CDR2 SVGAGI. CDR3 length equals 12 residues. V lost 6 bases, J lost 12 bases, and 18 bases lay in between. The CDR3 here is CASSLRLGRWYF. In DNA, the CDR3 is TGTGCCAGCAGCCTCAGGTTAGGGAGGTGGTACTTC.

Only a few counts were recorded for this clone. The chain couples TRBV9 to TRBJ2-1; D is ambiguous. The CDR3 totals 15 residues. The V gene lost 0 bases and the J gene lost 5 bases, with 12 bases spanning the gap. Germline lookup yields CDR1 SGDLS and CDR2 YYNGEE. The CDR3 DNA reads as TGTGCCAGCAGCGTAGCTGTCGGTTCTGACAATGAGCAGTTCTTC. Translation: CASSVAVGSDNEQFF.

V usage is TRBV7-9 and J usage is TRBJ1-3, with 8 bases that match TRBD1. With 2 bases clipped from V and 0 bases from J, the junction kept 0 bases outside the gene matches. Germline V lookup: CDR1 SEHNR, CDR2 FQNEAQ (reference sequence). This CDR3 is 15 amino acids long. CDR3 sequence (DNA): TGTGCCAGCAGCTTAACAGGGGGCTCTGGAAACACCATATATTTT. This codes for CASSLTGGSGNTIYF.

This clone was found a few times. This chain joins TRBV6-6 and TRBJ2-1; no clear D. V gave up 6 bases and J gave up 4 bases, with 10 bases separating them. The CDR3 loop spans 13 amino acids. CDR1 and CDR2 from the germline V gene are MNHNY and SVGAGI (reference sequence). CDR3 DNA sequence: TGTGCCAGCAGCTATGACTCATACAATGAGCAGTTCTTC. Its protein is CASSYDSYNEQFF.

The V and J genes are TRBV4-1 and TRBJ1-4; D call uncertain. The CDR3 is made up of 11 amino acids. CDR1 MGHRA and CDR2 YSYEKL come from the germline V gene. The ends were cut back, 0 bases at V and 11 bases at J, with 4 bases in the middle. CDR3 protein: CASSQERKLFF. The DNA of the CDR3 is TGCGCCAGCAGCCAAGAACGGAAACTGTTTTTT.

The rearrangement uses TRBV6-5 and TRBJ1-2, with TRBD1 matching 8 bases. Germline V lookup: CDR1 MNHEY, CDR2 SVGAGI. Trimming at V came to 4 bases and at J to 1 base, leaving 5 bases not matched to a gene. CDR3 length: 15 residues. The CDR3 loop is CASSSTGARNYGYTF. The CDR3 DNA is TGTGCCAGCAGTTCGACAGGGGCCCGTAACTATGGCTACACCTTC.

The table lists this clone with a few counts. The chain couples TRBV6-5 to TRBJ1-6; TRBD1 agrees at 8 bases. Trimming removed 7 bases from V and 6 bases from J; junction bases left unmatched: 8. The germline CDR1 and CDR2 sequences are MNHEY and SVGAGI. This CDR3 contains 15 residues. Written as DNA, the CDR3 is TGTGCCAGCAACCCAAGGACAGGGTTTAATTCACCCCTCCACTTT. Amino acid sequence: CASNPRTGFNSPLHF.

The V call is TRBV7-9, the J call TRBJ1-5; D uncertain. CDR1 SEHNR and CDR2 FQNEAQ come from the germline V gene (reference sequence). V was pared by 1 base and J by 5 bases, with 9 bases between. This CDR3 region has 14 residues. The CDR3 region has the DNA TGTGCCAGCAGCTTAGGGCGGAGCGATCAGCCCCAGCATTTT. Translating it yields CASSLGRSDQPQHF.

This clone was detected only a few times. The rearrangement joins TRBV6-1 to TRBJ2-1, with D possibly matching TRBD2 (5 bases). V gave up 7 bases and J gave up 5 bases, with 12 bases separating them. CDR1 and CDR2 from the germline V gene are MNHNS and SASEGT. The CDR3 length is 13 residues. CDR3 residues: CASTEGGHNEQFF. The CDR3 region has the DNA TGTGCCAGCACCGAAGGAGGCCACAATGAGCAGTTCTTC.

The gene calls are TRBV6-5 and TRBJ2-2; weak D call: TRBD1 (5 bases). V was shortened by 4 bases and J by 4 bases, with 16 bases between the two germline ends. CDR1 is MNHEY and CDR2 is SVGAGI in the germline V gene. This CDR3 has 16 residues. CDR3 amino acids: CASSLVSGRGTGELFF. CDR3 in DNA: TGTGCCAGCAGTTTGGTTTCAGGGCGCGGCACCGGGGAGCTGTTTTTT.

This chain links TRBV14 with TRBJ2-1; 9 nucleotides line up with TRBD2. The V segment lost 4 bases and the J segment 6 bases; nucleotides outside the gene matches: 7. CDR1 SGHDN and CDR2 FVKESK come from the germline V gene. This CDR3 has 15 residues. The CDR3 nucleotides read TGTGCCAGCAGCCCCTCTGCGGGAGGGGGCAATGAGCAGTTCTTC. This codes for CASSPSAGGGNEQFF.

The chain employs TRBV6-6 and TRBJ1-1; D not certain. V lost 2 bases to trimming and J lost 0 bases, with 13 bases between them. Germline values: CDR1 MNHNY, CDR2 SVGAGI (reference sequence). The CDR3 is 16 amino acids. The CDR3 DNA follows: TGTGCCAGCAGTTACGATGCCGGTTTCATGAACACTGAAGCTTTCTTT. Protein sequence: CASSYDAGFMNTEAFF.

This sequence joins TRBV6-5 and TRBJ1-6; D remains unclear. The CDR3 runs to 16 residues. V lost 2 bases to trimming and J lost 5 bases, with 13 bases between them. Germline V gene lookup returns CDR1 MNHEY and CDR2 SVGAGI. The CDR3 nucleotides read TGTGCCAGCAGTTACCAAGATACGCTAGATAATTCACCCCTCCACTTT. Translation gives CASSYQDTLDNSPLHF.

This sequence joins TRBV5-4 and TRBJ1-2; 7 bases match TRBD1. With V trimmed by 0 bases and J by 4 bases, 6 bases remained unmatched. Germline V CDR1 and CDR2: SGHNT, YYREEE (reference sequence). The CDR3 totals 15 residues. This chain's CDR3 is CASSLARGQSYGYTF. The CDR3 DNA follows: TGTGCCAGCAGCTTGGCAAGGGGGCAGAGCTATGGCTACACCTTC.